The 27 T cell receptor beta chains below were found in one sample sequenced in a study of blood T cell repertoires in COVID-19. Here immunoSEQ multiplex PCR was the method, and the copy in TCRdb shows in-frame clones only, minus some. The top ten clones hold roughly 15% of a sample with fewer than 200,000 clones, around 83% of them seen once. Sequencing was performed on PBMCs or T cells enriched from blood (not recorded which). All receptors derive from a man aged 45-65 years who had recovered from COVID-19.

This CDR3 is CASSSGGQGAGSPLHF. In DNA, the CDR3 is TGTGCCAGCAGCTCCGGCGGACAGGGGGCCGGTTCACCCCTCCACTTT. V usage is TRBV7-8 and J usage is TRBJ1-6; 11 nucleotides match TRBD1. V shed 4 bases, J shed 9 bases, and the junction held 8 bases outside the gene matches. Germline CDR1 reads SGHVS; CDR2 reads FQNEAQ. This CDR3 is 16 amino acids long.

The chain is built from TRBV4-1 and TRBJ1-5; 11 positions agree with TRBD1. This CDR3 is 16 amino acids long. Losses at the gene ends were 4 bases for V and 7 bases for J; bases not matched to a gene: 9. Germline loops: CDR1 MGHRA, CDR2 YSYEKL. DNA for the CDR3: TGCGCCAGCAGCCCAACCAAGGGACAGGGGGGACAGCCCCAGCATTTT. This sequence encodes CASSPTKGQGGQPQHF.

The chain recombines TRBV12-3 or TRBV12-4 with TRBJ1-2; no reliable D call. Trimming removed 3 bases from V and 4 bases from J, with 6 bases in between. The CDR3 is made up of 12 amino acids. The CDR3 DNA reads TGTGCCAGCAGTTTTAGCTCCTATGGCTACACCTTC. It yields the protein CASSFSSYGYTF.

DNA for the CDR3: TGTGCCAGCAGCCCCCGGGTTATGGTAGGAACTGAAGCTTTCTTT. It translates to CASSPRVMVGTEAFF. The V gene is TRBV7-8, the J gene TRBJ1-1, with D uncertain. Germline values: CDR1 SGHVS, CDR2 FQNEAQ. The V end was cut by 5 bases, the J end by 5 bases, with 18 bases between. This CDR3 contains 15 residues.

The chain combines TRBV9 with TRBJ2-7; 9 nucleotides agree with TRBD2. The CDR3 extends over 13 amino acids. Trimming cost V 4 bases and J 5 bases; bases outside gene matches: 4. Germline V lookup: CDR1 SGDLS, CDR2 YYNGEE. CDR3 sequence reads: CASSPRTSDEQYF. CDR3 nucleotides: TGTGCCAGCAGCCCTCGGACTAGCGACGAGCAGTACTTC.

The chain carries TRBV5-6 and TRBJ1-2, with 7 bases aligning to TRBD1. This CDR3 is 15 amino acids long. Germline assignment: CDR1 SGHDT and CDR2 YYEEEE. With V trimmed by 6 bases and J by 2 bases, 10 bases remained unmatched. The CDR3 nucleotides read TGTGCCAGCAATAATTTACAGGGGCGCAACTATGGCTACACCTTC. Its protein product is CASNNLQGRNYGYTF.

This CDR3 reads CASSLIGLDTDTQYF. CDR3 DNA: TGTGCCAGCAGCTTAATAGGACTGGATACAGATACGCAGTATTTT. V gene TRBV11-2 combines with J gene TRBJ2-3; maybe TRBD2 (5 bases). The germline V and J ends were trimmed by 2 bases and 3 bases, with 12 bases remaining between them. Germline V CDR1 and CDR2: SGHAT, FQNNGV. The CDR3 is made up of 15 amino acids.

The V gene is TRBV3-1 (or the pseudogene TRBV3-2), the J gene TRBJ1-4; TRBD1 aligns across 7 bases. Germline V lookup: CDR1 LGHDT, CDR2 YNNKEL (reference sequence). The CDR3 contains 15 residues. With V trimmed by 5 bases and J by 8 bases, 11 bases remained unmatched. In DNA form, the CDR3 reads TGTGCCAGCAGCTCGGGACAGATTCCTAGGGAAAAACTGTTTTTT. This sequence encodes CASSSGQIPREKLFF.

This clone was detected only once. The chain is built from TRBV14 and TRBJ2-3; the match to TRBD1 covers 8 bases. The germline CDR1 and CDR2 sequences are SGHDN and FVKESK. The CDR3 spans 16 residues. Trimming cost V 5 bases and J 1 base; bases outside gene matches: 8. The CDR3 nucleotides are TGTGCCAGCAGCGACTCCTCGGGACAGGGCACAGATACGCAGTATTTT. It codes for CASSDSSGQGTDTQYF.

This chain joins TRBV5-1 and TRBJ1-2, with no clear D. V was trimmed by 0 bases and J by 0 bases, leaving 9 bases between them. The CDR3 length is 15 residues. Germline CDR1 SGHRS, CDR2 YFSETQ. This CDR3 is CASSLVGSSNYGYTF. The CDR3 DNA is TGCGCCAGCAGCTTGGTGGGCAGTTCTAACTATGGCTACACCTTC.

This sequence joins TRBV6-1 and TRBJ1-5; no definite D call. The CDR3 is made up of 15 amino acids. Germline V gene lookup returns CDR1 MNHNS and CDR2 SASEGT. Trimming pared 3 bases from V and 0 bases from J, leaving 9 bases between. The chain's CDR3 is CASSELPGSNQPQHF. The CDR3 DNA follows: TGTGCCAGCAGTGAGTTGCCAGGTAGCAATCAGCCCCAGCATTTT.

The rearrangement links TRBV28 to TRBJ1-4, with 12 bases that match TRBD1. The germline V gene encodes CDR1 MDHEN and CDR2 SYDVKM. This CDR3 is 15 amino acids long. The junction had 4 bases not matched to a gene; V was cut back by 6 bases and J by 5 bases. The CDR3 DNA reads TGTGCCAGCAGGGGACAGGGGGCGCGGAATGAAAAACTGTTTTTT. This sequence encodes CASRGQGARNEKLFF.

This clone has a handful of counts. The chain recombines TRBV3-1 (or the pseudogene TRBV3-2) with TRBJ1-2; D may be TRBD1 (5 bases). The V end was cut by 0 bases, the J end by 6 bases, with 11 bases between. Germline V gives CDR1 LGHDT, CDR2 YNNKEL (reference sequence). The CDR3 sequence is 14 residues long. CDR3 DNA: TGTGCCAGCAGCCAAGATGGCAGGGTAAATGGCTACACCTTC. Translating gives CASSQDGRVNGYTF.

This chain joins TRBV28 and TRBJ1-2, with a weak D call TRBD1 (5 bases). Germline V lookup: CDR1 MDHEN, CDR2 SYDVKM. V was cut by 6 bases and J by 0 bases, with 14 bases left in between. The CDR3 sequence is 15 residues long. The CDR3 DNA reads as TGTGCCAGCAGAACCCCAACAGGAGCTAACTATGGCTACACCTTC. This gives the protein CASRTPTGANYGYTF.

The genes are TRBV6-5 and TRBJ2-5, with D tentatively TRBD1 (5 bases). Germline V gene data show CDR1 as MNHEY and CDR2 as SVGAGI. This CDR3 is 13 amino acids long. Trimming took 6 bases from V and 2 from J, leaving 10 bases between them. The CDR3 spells CASRGDRQETQYF. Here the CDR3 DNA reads TGTGCCAGCAGAGGCGACAGACAAGAGACCCAGTACTTC.

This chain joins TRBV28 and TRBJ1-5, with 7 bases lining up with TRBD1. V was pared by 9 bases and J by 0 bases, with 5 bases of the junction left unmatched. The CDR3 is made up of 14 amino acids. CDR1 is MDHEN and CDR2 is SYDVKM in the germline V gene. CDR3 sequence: CASRDSFSNQPQHF. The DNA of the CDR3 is TGTGCCAGTAGGGACAGCTTTAGCAATCAGCCCCAGCATTTT. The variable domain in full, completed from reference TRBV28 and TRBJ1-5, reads DVKVTQSSRYLVKRTGEKVFLECVQDMDHENMFWYRQDPGLGLRLIYFSYDVKMKEKGDIPEGYSVSREKKERFSLILESASTNQTSMYLCASRDSFSNQPQHFGDGTRLSIL.

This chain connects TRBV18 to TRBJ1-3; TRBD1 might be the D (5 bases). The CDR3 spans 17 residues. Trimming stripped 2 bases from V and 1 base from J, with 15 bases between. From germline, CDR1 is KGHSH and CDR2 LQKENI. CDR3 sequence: CASSPARGVNSGNTIYF. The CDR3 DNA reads TGTGCCAGCTCACCAGCGCGGGGGGTGAATTCTGGAAACACCATATATTTT.

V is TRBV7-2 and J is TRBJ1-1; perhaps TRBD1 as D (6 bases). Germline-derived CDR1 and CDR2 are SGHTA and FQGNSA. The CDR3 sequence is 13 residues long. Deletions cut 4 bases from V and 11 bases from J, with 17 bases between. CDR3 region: CASSSAWGQRAFF. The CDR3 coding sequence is TGTGCCAGCAGCTCGGCGTGGGGGCAAAGGGCTTTCTTT.

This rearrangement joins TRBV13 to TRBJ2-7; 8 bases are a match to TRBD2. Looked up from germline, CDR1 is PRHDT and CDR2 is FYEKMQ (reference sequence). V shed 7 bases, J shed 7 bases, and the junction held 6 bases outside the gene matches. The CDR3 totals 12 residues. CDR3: CASTRGGWEQYF. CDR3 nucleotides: TGTGCCAGCACCCGGGGGGGCTGGGAGCAGTACTTC.

The DNA of the CDR3 is TGCGCCAGCAGCTCTGAAAACAGGGGGACTAATGAAAAACTGTTTTTT. Translation gives CASSSENRGTNEKLFF. V gene TRBV5-1 combines with J gene TRBJ1-4; TRBD1 matches at 8 bases. The V and J ends lost 3 bases and 2 bases, in that order; junction bases with no gene match: 6. Germline assignment: CDR1 SGHRS and CDR2 YFSETQ. The length of the CDR3 is 16 residues.

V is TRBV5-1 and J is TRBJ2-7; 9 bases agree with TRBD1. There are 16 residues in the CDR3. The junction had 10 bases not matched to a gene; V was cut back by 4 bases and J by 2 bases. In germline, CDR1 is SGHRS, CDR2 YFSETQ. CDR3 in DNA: TGCGCCAGCAGCCCCTCCCGGGGACAGGGAACCTACGAGCAGTACTTC. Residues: CASSPSRGQGTYEQYF.

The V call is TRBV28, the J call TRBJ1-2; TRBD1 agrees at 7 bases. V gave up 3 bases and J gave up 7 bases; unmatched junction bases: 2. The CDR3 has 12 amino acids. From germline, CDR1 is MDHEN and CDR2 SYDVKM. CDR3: CASSFGTAGYTF. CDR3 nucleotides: TGTGCCAGCAGTTTCGGGACAGCTGGCTACACCTTC.

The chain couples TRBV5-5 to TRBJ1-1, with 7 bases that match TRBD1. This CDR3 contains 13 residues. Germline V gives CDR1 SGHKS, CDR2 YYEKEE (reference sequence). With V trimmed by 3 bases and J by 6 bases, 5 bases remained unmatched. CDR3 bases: TGTGCCAGCAGCTCAACAGGGGCAGCTGAAGCTTTCTTT. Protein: CASSSTGAAEAFF. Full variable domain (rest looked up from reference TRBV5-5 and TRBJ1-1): DAGVTQSPTHLIKTRGQQVTLRCSPISGHKSVSWYQQVLGQGPQFIFQYYEKEERGRGNFPDRFSARQFPNYSSELNVNALLLGDSALYLCASSSTGAAEAFFGQGTRLTVV.

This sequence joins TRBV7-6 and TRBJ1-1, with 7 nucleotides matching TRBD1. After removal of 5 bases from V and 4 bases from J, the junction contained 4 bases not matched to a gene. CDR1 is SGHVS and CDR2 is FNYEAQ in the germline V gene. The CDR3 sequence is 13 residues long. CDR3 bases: TGTGCCAGCAGCCCGACAGGGCTCACTGAAGCTTTCTTT. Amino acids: CASSPTGLTEAFF. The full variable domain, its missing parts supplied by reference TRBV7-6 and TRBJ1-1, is GAGVSQSPRYKVTKRGQDVALRCDPISGHVSLYWYRQALGQGPEFLTYFNYEAQQDKSGLPNDRFSAERPEGSISTLTIQRTEQRDSAMYRCASSPTGLTEAFFGQGTRLTVV.

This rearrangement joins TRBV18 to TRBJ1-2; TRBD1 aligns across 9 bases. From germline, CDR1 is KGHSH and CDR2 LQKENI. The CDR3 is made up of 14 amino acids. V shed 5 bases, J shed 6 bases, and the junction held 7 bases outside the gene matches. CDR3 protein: CASSGGQGYDGYTF. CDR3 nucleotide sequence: TGTGCCAGCTCAGGGGGACAGGGATACGATGGCTACACCTTC. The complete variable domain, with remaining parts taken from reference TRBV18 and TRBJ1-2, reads NAGVMQNPRHLVRRRGQEARLRCSPMKGHSHVYWYRQLPEEGLKFMVYLQKENIIDESGMPKERFSAEFPKEGPSILRIQQVVRGDSAAYFCASSGGQGYDGYTFGSGTRLTVV.

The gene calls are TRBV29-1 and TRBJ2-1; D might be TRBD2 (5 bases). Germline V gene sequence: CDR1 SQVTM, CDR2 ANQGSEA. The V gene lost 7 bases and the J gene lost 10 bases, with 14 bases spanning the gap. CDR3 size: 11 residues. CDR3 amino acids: CSASGAWEQFF. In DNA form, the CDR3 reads TGCAGCGCGAGCGGAGCCTGGGAGCAGTTCTTC.

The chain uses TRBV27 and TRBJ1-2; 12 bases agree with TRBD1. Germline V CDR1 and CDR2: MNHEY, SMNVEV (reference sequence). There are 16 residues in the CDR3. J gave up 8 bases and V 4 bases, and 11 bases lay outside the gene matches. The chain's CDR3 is CASSWGGTGGAKGYTF. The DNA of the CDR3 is TGTGCCAGCAGTTGGGGAGGGACAGGGGGCGCGAAAGGCTACACCTTC.